This entry lists 18 T cell receptor beta chains sequenced from one sample in a study of beta chain features in type 1 diabetes. The sequenced template was cDNA made from the entire isolated RNA. The assay was immunoSEQ multiplex PCR, and TCRdb's table has in-frame clones only and misses some. The data contain some 180,000 clones, about 13% of them singletons. Sequencing was carried out using central memory CD4+ T cells from blood. The receptor set was obtained from a woman aged 18 to 35 in good health.

This clone appeared a few times. The chain carries TRBV15 and TRBJ2-1; unclear D gene. Trimming shortened V by 3 bases and J by 10 bases, and 10 bases separated the two germline ends. Germline lookup yields CDR1 LNHNV and CDR2 YYDKDF (reference sequence). The CDR3 has 12 amino acids. In DNA, the CDR3 is TGTGCCACCAGCAGCCATACTGAGGAGCAGTTCTTC. Amino acid sequence: CATSSHTEEQFF. Looking up the rest from reference TRBV15 and TRBJ2-1 gives the full variable domain: DAMVIQNPRYQVTQFGKPVTLSCSQTLNHNVMYWYQQKSSQAPKLLFHYYDKDFNNEADTPDNFQSRRPNTSFCFLDIRSPGLGDTAMYLCATSSHTEEQFFGPGTRLTVL.

The chain uses TRBV28 and TRBJ2-6; a possible D gene is TRBD2 (5 bases). The CDR3 spans 15 residues. Trimming took 3 bases from V and 1 from J, leaving 7 bases between them. Germline CDR1 reads MDHEN; CDR2 reads SYDVKM. The CDR3: CASSLSGSGANVLTF. DNA for the CDR3: TGTGCCAGCAGTTTGTCGGGGTCTGGGGCCAACGTCCTGACTTTC.

CDR3 protein: CASSLSVSTDTQYF. The CDR3 nucleotides read TGTGCCAGCAGCTTATCGGTCAGCACAGATACGCAGTATTTT. The V and J genes are TRBV7-6 and TRBJ2-3; unclear D gene. The V gene lost 2 bases and the J gene lost 0 bases, with 6 bases spanning the gap. The germline V gene encodes CDR1 SGHVS and CDR2 FNYEAQ. The CDR3 is made up of 14 amino acids.

The V call is TRBV5-4, the J call TRBJ2-5; 7 bases align to TRBD1. Germline V gene lookup returns CDR1 SGHNT and CDR2 YYREEE (reference sequence). The CDR3 is 16 amino acids. The J segment lost 5 bases and the V segment lost 0 bases, leaving 10 bases of the junction unmatched. The CDR3 DNA follows: TGTGCCAGCAGCTTGGCCCTAACAGGGGTTTGGGAGACCCAGTACTTC. It encodes CASSLALTGVWETQYF.

The V gene is TRBV27, the J gene TRBJ2-7, with 14 bases lining up with TRBD2. Germline V CDR1 and CDR2: MNHEY, SMNVEV (reference sequence). The CDR3 runs 17 residues. With 1 base clipped from V and 2 bases from J, the junction kept 4 bases outside the gene matches. The chain's CDR3 is CASSLLGLAGDAYEQYF. The CDR3, as DNA: TGTGCCAGCAGTTTATTGGGACTAGCGGGAGATGCCTACGAGCAGTACTTC.

The J gene is TRBJ1-2, the V gene TRBV28; TRBD1 agrees at 11 bases. Trimming removed 4 bases from V and 5 bases from J; junction bases left unmatched: 12. The length of the CDR3 is 17 residues. The germline V gene encodes CDR1 MDHEN and CDR2 SYDVKM. This CDR3 is CASSSQYGQGAGYGYTF. The CDR3 DNA reads TGTGCCAGCAGTTCCCAATATGGACAGGGGGCTGGGTATGGCTACACCTTC.

The chain has TRBV20-1 and TRBJ2-5, with D unresolved. This CDR3 has 9 residues. V lost 7 bases, J lost 7 bases, and 7 bases lay in between. Germline V gene lookup returns CDR1 DFQATT and CDR2 SNEGSKA (reference sequence). CDR3 nucleotide sequence: TGCAGTGGTCATAGGACCCAGTACTTC. Translating it yields CSGHRTQYF.

This clone was recorded a few times. V is TRBV7-9 and J is TRBJ2-7, with 7 nucleotides matching TRBD1. This CDR3 is 13 amino acids long. The germline CDR1 and CDR2 sequences are SEHNR and FQNEAQ (reference sequence). Trimming took 6 bases from V and 6 from J; bases not matched to a gene: 8. The DNA for the CDR3 is TGTGCCAGCAGTACAGGGGTTGGGGGCGAGCAGTACTTC. Translation gives CASSTGVGGEQYF.

The chain is built from TRBV9 and TRBJ2-1; 8 nucleotides align to TRBD2. This CDR3 is 17 amino acids long. CDR1 and CDR2 (germline): SGDLS, YYNGEE. V was pared by 1 base and J by 7 bases, with 13 bases of the junction left unmatched. The CDR3 region is CASSVIDSGRVGNEQFF. The CDR3 DNA reads as TGTGCCAGCAGCGTAATTGACAGCGGGAGAGTAGGGAATGAGCAGTTCTTC.

The chain combines TRBV5-4 with TRBJ2-7; D gene unclear. The germline V and J ends were trimmed by 0 bases and 2 bases, with 12 bases remaining between them. Per germline, CDR1 SGHNT and CDR2 YYREEE (reference sequence). The length of the CDR3 is 15 residues. The DNA for the CDR3 is TGTGCCAGCAGCTTGGCTTACCACTATCCCTACGAGCAGTACTTC. Amino acids: CASSLAYHYPYEQYF.

This clone was observed a handful of times. CDR3 DNA sequence: TGTGCCAGCAGCGTAGGGACTAGCGGGGCGCGAACGCAGTACTTC. Amino acid sequence: CASSVGTSGARTQYF. The chain employs TRBV9 and TRBJ2-7; 12 bases match TRBD2. Germline V lookup: CDR1 SGDLS, CDR2 YYNGEE. The V and J ends lost 0 bases and 9 bases, in that order; junction bases with no gene match: 7. The CDR3 spans 15 residues.

This clone has only a few counts. V gene TRBV7-2 combines with J gene TRBJ2-1; the match to TRBD2 covers 9 bases. Unmatched junction bases numbered 6, after V lost 4 bases and J lost 5 bases. The CDR3 has 15 amino acids. CDR1 is SGHTA, CDR2 FQGNSA, per germline. CDR3 sequence reads: CASSWTLAGNNEQFF. CDR3 nucleotides: TGTGCCAGCAGCTGGACCCTAGCGGGGAACAATGAGCAGTTCTTC.

The CDR3 region has the DNA TGTGCCAGCAGTTTCCGGACTAGCGGGAGGAAATACGAGCAGTACTTC. Translation: CASSFRTSGRKYEQYF. The rearrangement links TRBV28 to TRBJ2-7, with TRBD2 matching over 14 bases. CDR1 is MDHEN, CDR2 SYDVKM, per germline. The CDR3 runs 16 residues. V gave up 3 bases and J gave up 4 bases; unmatched junction bases: 5.

The chain carries TRBV28 and TRBJ2-1, with TRBD2 as a possible D gene (6 bases). The CDR3 has 14 residues. Germline assignment: CDR1 MDHEN and CDR2 SYDVKM. The ends were cut back, 8 bases at V and 3 bases at J, with 14 bases in the middle. For the CDR3, the DNA is TGTGCCAGCCGGGCGGGAATGAACTACAATGAGCAGTTCTTC. It translates to CASRAGMNYNEQFF.

This clone was observed a handful of times. The V and J genes are TRBV19 and TRBJ2-1; 7 nucleotides agree with TRBD1. Germline V lookup: CDR1 LNHDA, CDR2 SQIVND (reference sequence). The CDR3 runs to 12 residues. V lost 4 bases and J lost 12; bases outside the gene matches: 6. CDR3 region: CASSTGTVGQFF. In DNA form, the CDR3 reads TGTGCCAGTAGTACGGGGACAGTGGGGCAGTTCTTC.

This clone was detected only a few times. The V and J genes are TRBV4-2 and TRBJ2-1; 10 nucleotides line up with TRBD1. Trimming at V came to 1 base and at J to 5 bases, leaving 5 bases not matched to a gene. This CDR3 has 16 amino acids. Looked up from germline, CDR1 is LGHNA and CDR2 is YNFKEQ. CDR3: CASSQVVGQGHNEQFF. The DNA for the CDR3 is TGTGCCAGCAGCCAAGTAGTGGGACAGGGGCACAATGAGCAGTTCTTC.

This clone came up a few times. Different DNA sequences within this sample yield the same CDR3. The chain couples TRBV7-2 to TRBJ2-3; 7 positions agree with TRBD2. Germline loops: CDR1 SGHTA, CDR2 FQGNSA. The CDR3 runs 16 residues. After removal of 0 bases from V and 1 base from J, the junction contained 4 bases not matched to a gene. The CDR3 protein is CASSLALAGGTDTQYF. The CDR3 DNA reads TGTGCCAGCAGCTTAGCGCTCGCGGGGGGCACAGATACGCAGTATTTT.

This clone was detected a few times. CDR3: CSVDDQGNGYTF. The CDR3 coding sequence is TGCAGCGTGGACGACCAGGGGAATGGCTACACCTTC. The chain couples TRBV29-1 to TRBJ1-2; possible D gene TRBD1, 6 bases. CDR3 length: 12 amino acids. CDR1 and CDR2 from the germline V gene are SQVTM and ANQGSEA. Trimming took off 6 bases at V and 6 bases at J, with 14 bases between the two ends. The whole variable domain, filled in from reference TRBV29-1 and TRBJ1-2, reads SAVISQKPSRDICQRGTSLTIQCQVDSQVTMMFWYRQQPGQSLTLIATANQGSEATYESGFVIDKFPISRPNLTFSTLTVSNMSPEDSSIYLCSVDDQGNGYTFGSGTRLTVV.